The clone carrying this T cell receptor (beta chain) turned up a few times. Its antigen is not identified. This specimen belongs to a study of T-cell reconstitution after alpha-beta-depleted transplantation in children. General study points: After transplant, at about two months, alpha-beta T cells were reportedly derived from several hundred expanded graft clones.

This CDR3 spans 13 amino acids. Germline V gene data show CDR1 as DFQATT and CDR2 as SNEGSKA (reference sequence). With 3 bases removed from V and 1 base from J, the gap between germline ends came to 9 bases. For TCRbeta, the library was prepared with unique molecular identifiers. MiXCR was run by TCRdb on the PCR reads, yielding one entry per CDR3 protein. The data show tens of thousands of distinct CDR3 sequences, approximately 18% seen once. Sequenced material: PBMCs, mostly from graft donor cells, taken 360 days after TCRalphabeta/CD19-depleted stem cell transplant. The chain joins TRBV20-1 to TRBJ2-5; no clear D. This receptor was obtained from a male patient aged 2 to 9 who had a stem cell transplant for acute lymphoblastic leukemia, so the T cells may come from the graft donor. The CDR3 loop is CSASKFFQETQYF. The DNA for the CDR3 is TGCAGTGCTAGCAAGTTCTTCCAAGAGACCCAGTACTTC.